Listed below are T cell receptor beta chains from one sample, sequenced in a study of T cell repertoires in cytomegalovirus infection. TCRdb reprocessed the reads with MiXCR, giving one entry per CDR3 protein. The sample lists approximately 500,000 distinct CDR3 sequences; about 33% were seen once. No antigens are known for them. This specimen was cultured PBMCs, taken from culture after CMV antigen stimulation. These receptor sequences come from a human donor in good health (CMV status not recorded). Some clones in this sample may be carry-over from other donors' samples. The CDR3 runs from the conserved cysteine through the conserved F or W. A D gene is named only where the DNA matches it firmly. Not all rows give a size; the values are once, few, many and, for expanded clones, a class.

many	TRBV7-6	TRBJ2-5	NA	CASSTEETQYF
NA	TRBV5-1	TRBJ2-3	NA	CASSLDQAPDTQYF
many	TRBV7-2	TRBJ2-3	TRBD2	CASSLTAGADTQYF
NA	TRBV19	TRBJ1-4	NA	CASKEGRATNEKLFF
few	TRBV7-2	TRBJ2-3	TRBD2	CASSLWASGNTDTQYF
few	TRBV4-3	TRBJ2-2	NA	CASSQDLAATGELFF
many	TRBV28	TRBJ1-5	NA	CASSSNLKGDNQPQHF
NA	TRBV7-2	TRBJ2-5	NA	CASSLDRVVETQYF
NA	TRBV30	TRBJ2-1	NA	CAWSPLSALGNEQFF
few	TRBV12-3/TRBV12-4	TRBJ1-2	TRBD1	CASSLTGGEGYTF
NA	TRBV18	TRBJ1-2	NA	CASSPAGPNYGYTF
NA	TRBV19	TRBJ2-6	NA	CASSIHSGANVLTF